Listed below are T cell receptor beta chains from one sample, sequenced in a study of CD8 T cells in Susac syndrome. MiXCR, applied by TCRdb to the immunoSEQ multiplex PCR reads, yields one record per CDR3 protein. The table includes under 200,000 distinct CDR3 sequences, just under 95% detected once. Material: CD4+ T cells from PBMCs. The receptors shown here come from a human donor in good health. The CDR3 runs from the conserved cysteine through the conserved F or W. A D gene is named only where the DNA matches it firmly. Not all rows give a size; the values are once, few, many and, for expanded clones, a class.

CASSNYNSPLHF	TGTGCCAGCAGTAATTATAATTCACCCCTCCACTTT	-	TRBV14	TRBJ1-6	-
CASSRREMEETQYF	TGTGCCAGCAGCCGCAGGGAGATGGAAGAGACCCAGTACTTC	-	TRBV3-1	TRBJ2-5	-
CSAIPAGGAYSPLHF	TGCAGTGCTATACCGGCGGGGGGGGCTTATTCACCCCTCCACTTT	-	TRBV20-1	TRBJ1-6	-
CATSDLFGDEQYF	TGTGCCACCAGTGATTTGTTTGGTGACGAGCAGTACTTC	-	TRBV24-1	TRBJ2-7	once
CASSLRQAETQYF	TGTGCCAGCAGCTTACGACAGGCGGAGACCCAGTACTTC	-	TRBV7-2	TRBJ2-5	once
CATSTDRGDGYTF	TGTGCCACCAGCACGGACAGGGGTGATGGCTACACCTTC	TRBD1	TRBV15	TRBJ1-2	-
CSAVAREDQPQHF	TGCAGTGCCGTCGCCAGGGAAGATCAGCCCCAGCATTTT	-	TRBV20-1	TRBJ1-5	-
CASSPPGSGDNSPLHF	TGTGCCAGCTCACCCCCAGGTTCAGGGGATAATTCACCCCTCCACTTT	-	TRBV18	TRBJ1-6	-
CASSQLGLEQYF	TGTGCCAGCAGCCAACTAGGTCTCGAGCAGTACTTC	-	TRBV3-1	TRBJ2-7	-
CASSLVAGGQYGYTF	TGTGCCAGCAGCTTAGTGGCAGGGGGCCAGTATGGCTACACCTTC	TRBD1	TRBV7-2	TRBJ1-2	-